This T cell receptor (beta chain) was captured in a study of CD8 T cells in ankylosing spondylitis. Findings and caveats of the study: Blood from ankylosing spondylitis patients appeared to carry a characteristic roughly eight-variant TCR beta motif. Relatively scarce in peripheral blood, disease-linked clones were CD8+.

The CDR3 is 17 residues long. The V gene lost 1 base and the J gene lost 1 base, with 15 bases spanning the gap. From the 5' RACE reads, TCRdb called clonotypes with MiXCR, one entry per CDR3 protein. Among roughly 230,000 distinct CDR3 sequences listed, 7.5% to 9.5% were seen once. This clonotype has a count of ten or more. What it binds is not known. The specimen was blood, either unsorted or a sorted T cell fraction (not recorded which). The V gene is TRBV12-3 or TRBV12-4, the J gene TRBJ2-3; D is unclear. This receptor was identified in a female donor with ankylosing spondylitis or in good health (not recorded which). CDR3 in amino acids: CASSLESGVVGTDTQYF. The DNA for the CDR3 is TGTGCCAGCAGTTTAGAGTCCGGTGTTGTCGGCACAGATACGCAGTATTTT.